This passage covers 2 T cell receptor beta chains from one sample sequenced in a study of blood T cell repertoires in COVID-19. Generated by immunoSEQ multiplex PCR, the TCRdb table keeps only in-frame clones and is missing some. The data show 190,000 or so clones, approximately 82% seen once. Specimen: peripheral blood. These receptors all stem from a human donor with acute or convalescent COVID-19. The donor label of this sample is uncertain.

The CDR3 region has the DNA TGTGCCAGCAGGGCGGGGAGAAAACTGTTTTTT. Residues: CASRAGRKLFF. The chain is built from TRBV12-3 or TRBV12-4 and TRBJ1-4, with D hard to call. This CDR3 region has 11 residues. With 6 bases removed from V and 10 bases from J, the gap between germline ends came to 9 bases.

The chain joins TRBV5-4 to TRBJ2-4; tentative D call: TRBD2 (6 bases). Per germline, CDR1 SGHNT and CDR2 YYREEE (reference sequence). The V and J ends lost 4 bases and 0 bases respectively, with 17 bases between them. CDR3 length: 17 residues. The CDR3 nucleotides are TGTGCCAGCAGCCAACGGGACTCTGGACTAGCCAAAAACATTCAGTACTTC. Its protein is CASSQRDSGLAKNIQYF.